The 18 T cell receptor beta chains below all came from one sample that was sequenced in a study of preoperative IRX-2 immunotherapy in early breast cancer. This table comes from immunoSEQ multiplex PCR, and its TCRdb copy is limited to in-frame clones, with some not included. The sample lists about 23,000 clones, roughly 96% occurring once. Specified treatment: preoperative locoregional IRX-2 cytokine immunotherapy. The sequenced sample was tumor tissue, obtained after IRX-2 immunotherapy. The receptors were sampled from a human donor with breast cancer.

The chain combines TRBV18 with TRBJ1-2; TRBD1 matches 7 bases. V lost 3 bases to trimming and J lost 5 bases; unmatched junction nucleotides: 6. From germline, CDR1 is KGHSH and CDR2 LQKENI. The CDR3 sequence is 14 residues long. CDR3 DNA: TGTGCCAGCTCACCGGTACAGGGGATATATGGCTACACCTTC. Residues: CASSPVQGIYGYTF.

The chain has TRBV6-5 and TRBJ1-5; TRBD1 aligns across 8 bases. V gave up 4 bases and J gave up 7 bases; unmatched junction bases: 9. Germline V gene lookup returns CDR1 MNHEY and CDR2 SVGAGI. The CDR3 spans 15 residues. CDR3 DNA sequence: TGTGCCAGCAGTTTCAGACCGACAGGGGCACAGCCCCAGCATTTT. Residues: CASSFRPTGAQPQHF.

The CDR3 sequence is CASLDREIFSPLHF. The CDR3 region has the DNA TGCGCCAGCCTGGACAGGGAGATTTTTTCACCCCTCCACTTT. The rearrangement uses TRBV10-2 and TRBJ1-6, with 8 bases lining up with TRBD1. V dropped 8 bases and J dropped 9; count of bases not matched to a gene: 9. Germline V gene lookup returns CDR1 WSHSY and CDR2 SAAADI. The CDR3 sequence is 14 residues long.

V gene TRBV18 combines with J gene TRBJ1-2, with D possibly TRBD1 on 5 matching bases. The germline CDR1 and CDR2 sequences are KGHSH and LQKENI. The CDR3 spans 15 residues. Trimming removed 3 bases from V and 4 bases from J, with 15 bases in between. The CDR3 is CASSPPPQGSYGYTF. The CDR3 coding sequence is TGTGCCAGCTCACCTCCCCCGCAGGGAAGCTATGGCTACACCTTC.

The chain links TRBV9 to TRBJ2-1; D gene ambiguous. The V gene lost 4 bases and the J gene lost 0 bases, with 11 bases spanning the gap. CDR1 and CDR2 (germline): SGDLS, YYNGEE. The CDR3 is 15 amino acids. This chain's CDR3 is CASSPMPYSYNEQFF. The CDR3 nucleotides read TGTGCCAGCAGCCCCATGCCGTACTCCTACAATGAGCAGTTCTTC.

The rearrangement links TRBV15 to TRBJ2-7, with TRBD2 matching over 9 bases. The V and J ends lost 6 bases and 6 bases, in that order; junction bases with no gene match: 6. CDR3 size: 13 residues. Germline CDR1 LNHNV, CDR2 YYDKDF (reference sequence). The CDR3 bases are TGTGCCACCAGGGCGGGGGGGCTCGCCGAGCAGTACTTC. As protein: CATRAGGLAEQYF.

The DNA of the CDR3 is TGTGCCAGCAGCTTAGGTCCGGGGAACTACGAGCAGTACTTC. Translating gives CASSLGPGNYEQYF. This chain uses TRBV7-3 with TRBJ2-7; D perhaps matches TRBD2 (5 bases). V was clipped by 2 bases and J by 3 bases, with 11 bases between them. The CDR3 is 14 residues long. Germline V gene lookup returns CDR1 SGHTA and CDR2 FQGTGA.

The J gene is TRBJ1-5, the V gene TRBV6-6; 8 nucleotides line up with TRBD1. The CDR3 contains 13 residues. V lost 5 bases and J lost 6; bases outside the gene matches: 3. Germline values: CDR1 MNHNY, CDR2 SVGAGI (reference sequence). CDR3 coding DNA: TGTGCCAGCAGTGACAGGGGAGGTCAGCCCCAGCATTTT. As protein: CASSDRGGQPQHF.

The V gene is TRBV6-5, the J gene TRBJ1-5, with no clear D. The CDR3 length is 16 residues. V was clipped by 0 bases and J by 0 bases, with 9 bases between them. In germline, CDR1 is MNHEY, CDR2 SVGAGI. The CDR3 nucleotides read TGTGCCAGCAGTTACTCCGGACCCTATAGCAATCAGCCCCAGCATTTT. Translating it yields CASSYSGPYSNQPQHF.

The chain is built from TRBV7-9 and TRBJ2-7; D uncertain. The CDR3 has 11 residues. Germline CDR1 reads SEHNR; CDR2 reads FQNEAQ (reference sequence). Trimming shortened V by 5 bases and J by 1 base, and 3 bases separated the two germline ends. CDR3 in DNA: TGTGCCAGCAGCGGGTCCTACGAGCAGTACTTC. Protein: CASSGSYEQYF.

The chain combines TRBV6-5 with TRBJ1-1, with 7 bases identical to TRBD1. CDR3 length: 14 residues. Germline trimming cut 4 bases from V and 1 base from J; bases unmatched to any gene: 3. Germline CDR1 and CDR2: MNHEY and SVGAGI. DNA for the CDR3: TGTGCCAGCAGTTCCGGGACAGCGAACACTGAAGCTTTCTTT. It yields the protein CASSSGTANTEAFF.

V is TRBV11-3 and J is TRBJ2-7; TRBD1 matches at 9 bases. The CDR3 is made up of 14 amino acids. Germline values: CDR1 SGHNT, CDR2 YENEEA. V trimming: 5 bases; J trimming: 4 bases; junction bases outside the gene matches: 6. The CDR3 coding sequence is TGTGCCAGCAGCCTGACAGGGGGTACTTACGAGCAGTACTTC. This encodes CASSLTGGTYEQYF.

The chain joins TRBV29-1 to TRBJ1-1; 7 nucleotides match TRBD1. CDR1 and CDR2 (germline): SQVTM, ANQGSEA. The CDR3 spans 13 residues. Trimming cost V 6 bases and J 1 base; bases outside gene matches: 5. CDR3 DNA: TGCAGCGTATCCGGACAGGCGAACACTGAAGCTTTCTTT. Translation gives CSVSGQANTEAFF.

The chain uses TRBV5-1 and TRBJ2-3; D may correspond to TRBD1 or TRBD2 (6 bases each). The CDR3 length is 15 residues. V dropped 7 bases and J dropped 1 base, with 16 bases sitting between them. Germline V lookup: CDR1 SGHRS, CDR2 YFSETQ. Here the CDR3 DNA reads TGCGCCAGCGCTTCCGTCCGGGGGCGCACAGATACGCAGTATTTT. Translating gives CASASVRGRTDTQYF.

The chain couples TRBV5-1 to TRBJ2-1, with 9 bases aligning to TRBD1. The CDR3 covers 15 residues. Looked up from germline, CDR1 is SGHRS and CDR2 is YFSETQ. Trimming removed 4 bases from V and 3 bases from J; junction bases left unmatched: 5. CDR3 in amino acids: CASSPGQGSYNEQFF. CDR3 sequence (DNA): TGCGCCAGCAGCCCGGGACAGGGAAGCTACAATGAGCAGTTCTTC.

The V and J genes are TRBV5-1 and TRBJ2-7; D remains ambiguous. Per germline, CDR1 SGHRS and CDR2 YFSETQ. This CDR3 is built from 13 residues. Trimming cost V 4 bases and J 1 base, with 9 bases left between them. The CDR3 reads CASSVDKSYEQYF. CDR3 DNA sequence: TGCGCCAGCAGCGTCGACAAGTCCTACGAGCAGTACTTC.

This clone was seen once. This chain joins TRBV18 and TRBJ1-1, with 7 bases identical to TRBD1. CDR3 length: 14 residues. The germline gives CDR1 KGHSH, CDR2 LQKENI. After removal of 6 bases from V and 1 base from J, the junction contained 5 bases not matched to a gene. The CDR3 loop reads CASSFGQENTEAFF. The CDR3 bases are TGTGCCAGCTCCTTCGGACAGGAGAACACTGAAGCTTTCTTT.

This clone occurred a few times. This chain joins TRBV4-1 and TRBJ2-1; 12 bases map to TRBD2. Germline CDR1 and CDR2: MGHRA and YSYEKL. Trimming took 10 bases from V and 3 from J; bases not matched to a gene: 4. The CDR3 is 14 residues long. The CDR3 DNA reads as TGCGCCACTAGGGGACTAGCGGGCTACAATGAGCAGTTCTTC. Encoded protein: CATRGLAGYNEQFF.